Below are 27 T cell receptor beta chains sequenced from a single sample in a study of T cell responses to AZD1222 COVID-19 vaccine. Libraries were prepared by immunoSEQ multiplex PCR; TCRdb keeps only in-frame clonotypes and omits some of them. This sample has some 64,000 clones; roughly 87% occur once, and the top ten carry 15% to 20%. Sequenced material: peripheral blood, taken on day 0 of AZD1222 vaccination. The receptors originated from an adult in good health.

The chain uses TRBV7-3 and TRBJ2-1; D is undetermined. Trimming took 1 base from V and 8 from J, leaving 15 bases between them. The CDR3 is 15 amino acids. The germline V gene has CDR1 SGHTA and CDR2 FQGTGA. The CDR3 coding sequence is TGTGCCAGCAGCTTAATGGCGCGGCCCATTTATGAGCAGTTCTTC. It codes for CASSLMARPIYEQFF.

This clone has just one count. The J gene is TRBJ2-6, the V gene TRBV19, with D perhaps matching TRBD1 (6 bases). V was trimmed by 4 bases and J by 0 bases, leaving 10 bases between them. CDR1 LNHDA and CDR2 SQIVND come from the germline V gene (reference sequence). This CDR3 is built from 16 residues. This CDR3 reads CASSRGRFSGANVLTF. The CDR3 nucleotides read TGTGCCAGTAGTAGGGGGCGTTTCTCTGGGGCCAACGTCCTGACTTTC. Complete variable domain (other parts from reference TRBV19 and TRBJ2-6): DGGITQSPKYLFRKEGQNVTLSCEQNLNHDAMYWYRQDPGQGLRLIYYSQIVNDFQKGDIAEGYSVSREKKESFPLTVTSAQKNPTAFYLCASSRGRFSGANVLTFGAGSRLTVL.

The V gene is TRBV19, the J gene TRBJ2-3; 10 bases agree with TRBD2. Trimming at V came to 3 bases and at J to 5 bases, leaving 2 bases not matched to a gene. The CDR3 totals 14 residues. Germline-derived CDR1 and CDR2 are LNHDA and SQIVND (reference sequence). For the CDR3, the DNA is TGTGCCAGTAGTATTAGCGGGGGGTTAGATACGCAGTATTTT. Translation: CASSISGGLDTQYF.

The DNA of the CDR3 is TGCGCCAGCAGCCAAGGGGGGAACACTGAAGCTTTCTTT. Translation: CASSQGGNTEAFF. The chain combines TRBV4-3 with TRBJ1-1, with D hard to call. Per germline, CDR1 LGHNA and CDR2 YSLEER. V shed 1 base and J shed 1 base, with 4 bases lying between them. The CDR3 is 13 residues long.

This chain links TRBV6-5 with TRBJ2-7; D possibly corresponds to TRBD1 (6 bases). Trimming left V 7 bases short and J 4 bases short, with 20 bases between. The germline V gene has CDR1 MNHEY and CDR2 SVGAGI. CDR3 size: 15 residues. This chain's CDR3 is CASTHPDRPGYEQYF. The CDR3 nucleotides are TGTGCCAGCACCCACCCCGACAGGCCCGGATACGAGCAGTACTTC.

V usage is TRBV5-1 and J usage is TRBJ2-5, with a weak D call TRBD2 (5 bases). The CDR3 consists of 13 residues. V lost 5 bases and J lost 5, with 13 bases in between. Germline-derived CDR1 and CDR2 are SGHRS and YFSETQ. CDR3 region: CASRSGPQETQYF. DNA of the CDR3: TGCGCCAGCAGAAGCGGACCCCAGGAGACCCAGTACTTC.

This sequence joins TRBV10-3 and TRBJ2-5; 15 bases fit TRBD2. CDR1 is ENHRY, CDR2 SYGVKD, per germline. The CDR3 spans 15 residues. V lost 6 bases to trimming and J lost 5 bases; unmatched junction nucleotides: 4. CDR3 coding DNA: TGTGCCATCAGGGGGACTAGCGGGGGGCTGGAGACCCAGTACTTC. Its translation: CAIRGTSGGLETQYF.

This chain uses TRBV11-1 with TRBJ1-1; TRBD1 matches 9 bases. The ends lost 6 bases at V and 5 bases at J; junction bases unmatched: 7. Germline V lookup: CDR1 SGHAT, CDR2 FQDESV (reference sequence). The CDR3 consists of 14 residues. The CDR3 sequence: CASSLTGGRTEAFF. CDR3 nucleotides: TGTGCCAGCAGTTTGACAGGGGGAAGGACTGAAGCTTTCTTT.

This clone has just one count. The V gene is TRBV12-3 or TRBV12-4, the J gene TRBJ1-1; no definite D call. Trimming stripped 3 bases from V and 1 base from J, with 6 bases between. This CDR3 has 13 residues. CDR3 coding DNA: TGTGCCAGCAGTTTTGATGCGAACACTGAAGCTTTCTTT. Encoded protein: CASSFDANTEAFF.

The rearrangement joins TRBV4-2 to TRBJ1-2, with D tentatively TRBD1 (5 bases). The germline gives CDR1 LGHNA, CDR2 YNFKEQ. V was shortened by 0 bases and J by 8 bases, with 10 bases between the two germline ends. This CDR3 is built from 13 residues. CDR3 nucleotides: TGTGCCAGCAGCCAAGATCGGGACCACGGCTACACCTTC. It translates to CASSQDRDHGYTF.

The genes are TRBV27 and TRBJ1-1; D is ambiguous. Germline CDR1 MNHEY, CDR2 SMNVEV (reference sequence). The CDR3 contains 13 residues. The V end was cut by 0 bases, the J end by 11 bases, with 13 bases between. The CDR3 protein is CASSLSFRAAAFF. The CDR3 DNA reads as TGTGCCAGCAGTTTATCTTTCCGGGCAGCGGCTTTCTTT.

The J gene is TRBJ2-5, the V gene TRBV3-1 (or the pseudogene TRBV3-2); 8 nucleotides agree with TRBD2. CDR1 is LGHDT and CDR2 is YNNKEL in the germline V gene (reference sequence). V was clipped by 0 bases and J by 5 bases; unmatched bases: 11. This CDR3 comprises 17 residues. In nucleotides, the CDR3 is TGTGCCAGCAGCCAAGATTTAGGGCGGGGGGCTGTGGAGACCCAGTACTTC. Translating it yields CASSQDLGRGAVETQYF.

This chain's CDR3 is CASSAGGIDEAFF. The CDR3 bases are TGTGCCAGCAGCGCAGGGGGAATCGATGAAGCTTTCTTT. V and J are TRBV2 and TRBJ1-1; TRBD1 agrees at 7 bases. Germline V gene data show CDR1 as SNHLY and CDR2 as FYNNEI. This CDR3 has 13 amino acids. The V gene end was trimmed by 6 bases and the J gene end by 7 bases; junction bases not matched to a gene: 8.

The CDR3 DNA sequence: TGTGCCAGCAGTTGGGACAGGGTTCAGCCCCAGCATTTT. Encoded protein: CASSWDRVQPQHF. The chain carries TRBV6-6 and TRBJ1-5; 9 bases are shared with TRBD1. V dropped 4 bases and J dropped 6; count of bases not matched to a gene: 1. Germline V lookup: CDR1 MNHNY, CDR2 SVGAGI (reference sequence). The CDR3 loop spans 13 amino acids.

This rearrangement joins TRBV12-3 or TRBV12-4 to TRBJ1-5; D remains unclear. CDR3 length: 13 amino acids. V was shortened by 2 bases and J by 4 bases, with 6 bases between the two germline ends. The CDR3 DNA follows: TGTGCCAGCAGTTTAATGGGAAATCAGCCCCAGCATTTT. Its translation: CASSLMGNQPQHF.

This rearrangement joins TRBV6-6 to TRBJ1-2; a possible D gene is TRBD1 (5 bases). Trimming pared 1 base from V and 6 bases from J, leaving 18 bases between. This CDR3 is 16 amino acids long. CDR1 is MNHNY and CDR2 is SVGAGI in the germline V gene (reference sequence). The CDR3 DNA follows: TGTGCCAGCAGTTACTTCCGGGACCCGGGGCGGGATGGCTACACCTTC. Its protein product is CASSYFRDPGRDGYTF.

The chain uses TRBV25-1 and TRBJ2-2, with D possibly matching TRBD1 (6 bases). Deletions cut 2 bases from V and 1 base from J, with 11 bases between. Germline V CDR1 and CDR2: MGHDK, SYGVNS. This CDR3 contains 16 residues. The CDR3 bases are TGTGCCAGCAGTGAAGGCAGGGGCTTGAACACCGGGGAGCTGTTTTTT. As protein: CASSEGRGLNTGELFF.

The rearrangement joins TRBV11-2 to TRBJ2-7; D might be TRBD1 (6 bases). Per the germline V gene, CDR1 is SGHAT and CDR2 is FQNNGV. CDR3 length equals 16 residues. The V end was cut by 5 bases, the J end by 5 bases, with 22 bases between. CDR3 region: CASSLPGQRGLNEQYF. As DNA, the CDR3 is TGTGCCAGCAGCCTCCCCGGACAGAGAGGTCTTAACGAGCAGTACTTC.

This clone has just a few counts. Within the sample, other DNA sequences also encode this same CDR3. The chain combines TRBV5-1 with TRBJ2-1; TRBD2 matches at 7 bases. Germline V lookup: CDR1 SGHRS, CDR2 YFSETQ. V shed 1 base, J shed 3 bases, and the junction held 1 base outside the gene matches. CDR3 size: 14 residues. This CDR3 is CASSLSGGYNEQFF. DNA for the CDR3: TGCGCCAGCAGCTTGTCGGGGGGCTACAATGAGCAGTTCTTC. Variable domain in full (rest from reference TRBV5-1 and TRBJ2-1): KAGVTQTPRYLIKTRGQQVTLSCSPISGHRSVSWYQQTPGQGLQFLFEYFSETQRNKGNFPGRFSGRQFSNSRSEMNVSTLELGDSALYLCASSLSGGYNEQFFGPGTRLTVL.

CDR3 in DNA: TGTGCCACGAAACCTGAGGTTCGCGAGCAGTACTTC. This gives the protein CATKPEVREQYF. J is TRBJ2-7 and V is TRBV19; D remains unclear. CDR1 and CDR2 from the germline V gene are LNHDA and SQIVND (reference sequence). There are 12 residues in the CDR3. V lost 10 bases and J lost 6, with 16 bases in between.

V usage is TRBV6-2 or TRBV6-3 and J usage is TRBJ2-3; D possibly corresponds to TRBD2 (6 bases). The CDR3 runs 15 residues. The V end lost 4 bases, the J end lost 1 base, and 12 bases lay between the germline ends. Germline CDR1 MNHEY, CDR2 SVGEGT. DNA of the CDR3: TGTGCCAGCAGTTCCCGGGAGACGCGCACAGATACGCAGTATTTT. This sequence encodes CASSSRETRTDTQYF.

J is TRBJ1-2 and V is TRBV6-2 or TRBV6-3; TRBD1 matches at 11 bases. Germline assignment: CDR1 MNHEY and CDR2 SVGEGT. The J segment lost 5 bases and the V segment lost 0 bases, leaving 5 bases of the junction unmatched. The CDR3 loop spans 16 amino acids. The CDR3 DNA follows: TGTGCCAGCAGTTACTCCGGGACAGGGGGATCATATGGCTACACCTTC. It specifies CASSYSGTGGSYGYTF.

The gene calls are TRBV4-3 and TRBJ1-6; D uncertain. CDR1 LGHNA and CDR2 YSLEER come from the germline V gene. The CDR3 runs 15 residues. V was shortened by 0 bases and J by 9 bases, with 12 bases between the two germline ends. The DNA for the CDR3 is TGCGCCAGCAGCCAAGAAGGCAGTAATATTTCACCCCTCCACTTT. This codes for CASSQEGSNISPLHF.

The V and J genes are TRBV6-5 and TRBJ1-1, with unresolved D. The V and J ends lost 5 bases and 5 bases respectively, with 12 bases between them. Germline CDR1 MNHEY, CDR2 SVGAGI. The CDR3 length is 13 residues. In DNA form, the CDR3 reads TGTGCCAGCAGTCCCCCCGAGTCGACTGAAGCTTTCTTT. It specifies CASSPPESTEAFF.

This clone appeared a single time. The chain uses TRBV7-2 and TRBJ1-4; weak D call: TRBD1 (5 bases). The CDR3 totals 14 residues. The V end was cut by 5 bases, the J end by 5 bases, with 12 bases between. CDR1 SGHTA and CDR2 FQGNSA come from the germline V gene. CDR3 residues: CASSLGRINEKLFF. The CDR3 DNA sequence: TGTGCCAGCAGCCTGGGACGGATAAATGAAAAACTGTTTTTT. Drawing the rest from reference TRBV7-2 and TRBJ1-4, the complete variable domain is GAGVSQSPSNKVTEKGKDVELRCDPISGHTALYWYRQSLGQGLEFLIYFQGNSAPDKSGLPSDRFSAERTGGSVSTLTIQRTQQEDSAVYLCASSLGRINEKLFFGSGTQLSVL.

The chain has TRBV5-6 and TRBJ1-3; D is perhaps TRBD1 (6 bases). The germline CDR1 and CDR2 sequences are SGHDT and YYEEEE. CDR3 size: 14 residues. V gave up 0 bases and J gave up 6 bases, with 10 bases separating them. The CDR3 sequence: CASSLGGLENTIYF. In nucleotides, the CDR3 is TGTGCCAGCAGCTTGGGGGGGCTGGAAAACACCATATATTTT.

The chain couples TRBV19 to TRBJ2-7, with 10 bases aligning to TRBD1. The CDR3 has 16 residues. Germline trimming cut 1 base from V and 7 bases from J; bases unmatched to any gene: 10. Germline V gene data show CDR1 as LNHDA and CDR2 as SQIVND (reference sequence). The CDR3 is CASSIVGQGSRVEQYF. The CDR3 coding sequence is TGTGCCAGTAGTATAGTGGGACAGGGGTCTCGGGTTGAGCAGTACTTC.